This TCR beta chain was identified during a study of blood T cell repertoires in COVID-19. At the level of the study: Acute and convalescent COVID-19 specimens originated in the United States, Italy and Spain. PBMCs, B-cell-depleted T cells, or T cells were the source of the cDNA or gDNA that made up the material.

Original methodology: The assay estimated nucleated cells by amplifying reference gene primers. The data were produced by immunoSEQ multiplex PCR, yet TCRdb's version contains in-frame clones alone and is incomplete. V and J calls and clone size are copied from that table; D and trimming were computed from the DNA. The sample has about 220,000 clones, around 83% seen once; the top ten hold approximately 2.6%. This CDR3 contains 16 residues. Germline-derived CDR1 and CDR2 are KGHDR and SFDVKD. Trimming cost V 3 bases and J 6 bases, with 16 bases left between them. The TCR sequence derives from a man aged 50 or older who had recovered from COVID-19. This chain joins TRBV24-1 and TRBJ2-2, with D maybe TRBD1 (6 bases). The sequenced sample consisted of peripheral blood. DNA for the CDR3: TGTGCCACCAGTGATAACAGGGACGATTGGGCCGGGGAGCTGTTTTTT. As protein: CATSDNRDDWAGELFF.